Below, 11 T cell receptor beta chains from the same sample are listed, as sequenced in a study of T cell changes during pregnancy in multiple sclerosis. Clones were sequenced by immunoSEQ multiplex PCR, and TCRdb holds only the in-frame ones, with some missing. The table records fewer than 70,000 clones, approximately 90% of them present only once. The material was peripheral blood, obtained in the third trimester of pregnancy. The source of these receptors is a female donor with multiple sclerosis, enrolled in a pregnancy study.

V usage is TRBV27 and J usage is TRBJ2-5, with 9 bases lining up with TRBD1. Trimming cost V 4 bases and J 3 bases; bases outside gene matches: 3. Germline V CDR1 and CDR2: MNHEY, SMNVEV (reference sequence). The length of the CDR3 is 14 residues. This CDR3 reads CASSYRQGEETQYF. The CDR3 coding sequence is TGTGCCAGCAGTTACCGACAGGGGGAAGAGACCCAGTACTTC.

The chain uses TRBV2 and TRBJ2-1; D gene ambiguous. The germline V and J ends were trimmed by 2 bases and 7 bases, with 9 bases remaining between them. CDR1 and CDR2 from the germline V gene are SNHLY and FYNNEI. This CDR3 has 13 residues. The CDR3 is CASSESSVNEQFF. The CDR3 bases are TGTGCCAGCAGTGAATCCTCAGTAAATGAGCAGTTCTTC.

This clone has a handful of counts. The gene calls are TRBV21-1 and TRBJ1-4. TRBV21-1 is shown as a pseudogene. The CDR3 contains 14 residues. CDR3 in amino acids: CASSPRRGREKLFF. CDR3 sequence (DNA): TGTGCCAGCAGCCCCAGGCGAGGGAGAGAAAAACTGTTTTTT.

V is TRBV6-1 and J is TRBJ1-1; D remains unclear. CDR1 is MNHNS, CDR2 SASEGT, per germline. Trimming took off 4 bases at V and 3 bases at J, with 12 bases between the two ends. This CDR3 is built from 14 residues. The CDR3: CASSVRLRDTEAFF. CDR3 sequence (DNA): TGTGCCAGCAGTGTAAGACTGCGGGACACTGAAGCTTTCTTT.

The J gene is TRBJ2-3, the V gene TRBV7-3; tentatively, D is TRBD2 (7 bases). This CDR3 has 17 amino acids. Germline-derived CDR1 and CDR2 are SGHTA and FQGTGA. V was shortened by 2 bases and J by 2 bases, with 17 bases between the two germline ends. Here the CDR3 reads CASSLPSFAGATDTQYF. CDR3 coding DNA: TGTGCCAGCAGCTTACCCTCCTTTGCGGGGGCCACAGATACGCAGTATTTT. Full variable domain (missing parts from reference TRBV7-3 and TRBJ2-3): GAGVSQTPSNKVTEKGKYVELRCDPISGHTALYWYRQSLGQGPEFLIYFQGTGAADDSGLPNDRFFAVRPEGSVSTLKIQRTERGDSAVYLCASSLPSFAGATDTQYFGPGTRLTVL.

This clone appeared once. This CDR3 is CASSQTHPGWPQHF. The CDR3 bases are TGTGCCAGCAGCCAGACCCACCCAGGTTGGCCCCAGCATTTT. The chain recombines TRBV6-1 with TRBJ1-5; D is ambiguous. V gave up 6 bases and J gave up 9 bases, with 18 bases separating them. The CDR3 has 14 amino acids. Germline V gene lookup returns CDR1 MNHNS and CDR2 SASEGT.

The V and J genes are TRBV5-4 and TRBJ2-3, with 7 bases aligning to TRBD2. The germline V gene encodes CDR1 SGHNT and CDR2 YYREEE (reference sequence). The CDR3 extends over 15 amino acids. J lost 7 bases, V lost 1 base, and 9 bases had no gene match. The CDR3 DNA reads TGTGCCAGCAGCTTGACGGCTAGCGGAACTCATACGCAGTATTTT. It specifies CASSLTASGTHTQYF.

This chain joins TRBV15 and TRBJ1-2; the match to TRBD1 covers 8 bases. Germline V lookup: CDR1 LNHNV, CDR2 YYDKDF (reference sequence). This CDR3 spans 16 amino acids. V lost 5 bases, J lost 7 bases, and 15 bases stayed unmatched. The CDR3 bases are TGTGCCACCAGCGCAATTGGCCTTACAGGGGGTAGTGGCTACACCTTC. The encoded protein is CATSAIGLTGGSGYTF.

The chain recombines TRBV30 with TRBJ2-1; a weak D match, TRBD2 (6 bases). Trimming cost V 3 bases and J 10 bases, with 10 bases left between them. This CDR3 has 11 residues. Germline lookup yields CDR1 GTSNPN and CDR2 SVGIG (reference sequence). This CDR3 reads CAWSGGWEQFF. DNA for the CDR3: TGTGCCTGGAGCGGGGGTTGGGAGCAGTTCTTC.

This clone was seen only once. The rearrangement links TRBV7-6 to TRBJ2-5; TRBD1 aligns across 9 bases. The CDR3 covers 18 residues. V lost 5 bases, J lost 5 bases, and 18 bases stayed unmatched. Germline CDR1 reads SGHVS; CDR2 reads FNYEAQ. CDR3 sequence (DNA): TGTGCCAGCAGCCCAAAGCCGAGACAGGGGGTGGCACAGGAGACCCAGTACTTC. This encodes CASSPKPRQGVAQETQYF.

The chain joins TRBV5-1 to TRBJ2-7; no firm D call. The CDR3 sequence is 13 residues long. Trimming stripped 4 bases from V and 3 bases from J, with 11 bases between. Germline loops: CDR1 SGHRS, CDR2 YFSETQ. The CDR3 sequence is CASSAEQNYEQYF. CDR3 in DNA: TGCGCCAGCAGCGCCGAACAAAACTACGAGCAGTACTTC.